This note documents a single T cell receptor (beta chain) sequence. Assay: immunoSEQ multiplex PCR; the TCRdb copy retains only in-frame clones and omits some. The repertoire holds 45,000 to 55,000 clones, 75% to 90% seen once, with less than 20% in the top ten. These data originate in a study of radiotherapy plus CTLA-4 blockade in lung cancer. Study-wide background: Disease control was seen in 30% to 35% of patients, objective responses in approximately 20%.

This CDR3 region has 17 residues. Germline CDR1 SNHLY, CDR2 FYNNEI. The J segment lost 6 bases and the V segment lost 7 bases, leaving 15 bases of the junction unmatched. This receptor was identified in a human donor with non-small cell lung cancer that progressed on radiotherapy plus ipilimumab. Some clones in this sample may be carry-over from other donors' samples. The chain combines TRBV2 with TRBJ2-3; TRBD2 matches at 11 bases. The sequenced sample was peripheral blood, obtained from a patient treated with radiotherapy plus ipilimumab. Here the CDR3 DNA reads TGTGCCAGCACCGCGGCCGGTAGCGGGAGGGCCGGGGATACGCAGTATTTT. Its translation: CASTAAGSGRAGDTQYF. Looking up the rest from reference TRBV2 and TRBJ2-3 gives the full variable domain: EPEVTQTPSHQVTQMGQEVILRCVPISNHLYFYWYRQILGQKVEFLVSFYNNEISEKSEIFDDQFSVERPDGSNFTLKIRSTKLEDSAMYFCASTAAGSGRAGDTQYFGPGTRLTVL.